This TCR beta chain derives from a study of patients and donors after allogeneic stem cell transplantation. TCRdb recomputed calls from the RT-PCR reads with MiXCR, one row per CDR3 protein. The sample holds 90,000 to 130,000 distinct CDR3 sequences, around 36% seen once. Trimming at V came to 5 bases and at J to 1 base, leaving 11 bases not matched to a gene. Germline CDR1 and CDR2: SGHRS and YFSETQ. This CDR3 has 17 residues. The clonotype originates from a human donor who was either an allogeneic HSCT recipient or a stem cell or donor lymphocyte infusion donor (not recorded which). It is not recorded whose cells these are; they may come from a transplant donor. The chain combines TRBV5-1 with TRBJ2-7, with TRBD2 identical over 11 bases. Input material: blood, either unsorted or a sorted T cell fraction (not recorded which). The CDR3 reads CASRHSPTSGKSYEQYF. CDR3 coding DNA: TGCGCCAGCAGGCATTCCCCGACTAGCGGGAAATCCTACGAGCAGTACTTC.